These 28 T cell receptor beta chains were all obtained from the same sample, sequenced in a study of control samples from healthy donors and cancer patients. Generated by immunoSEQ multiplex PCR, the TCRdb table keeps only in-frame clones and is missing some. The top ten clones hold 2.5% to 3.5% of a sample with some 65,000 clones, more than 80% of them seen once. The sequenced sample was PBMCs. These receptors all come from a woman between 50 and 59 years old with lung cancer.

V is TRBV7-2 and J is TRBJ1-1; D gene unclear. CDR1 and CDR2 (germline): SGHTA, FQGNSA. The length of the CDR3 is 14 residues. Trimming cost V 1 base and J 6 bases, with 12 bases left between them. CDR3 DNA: TGTGCCAGCAGCTTAGTTCCGGTTGACCCTGAAGCTTTCTTT. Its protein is CASSLVPVDPEAFF. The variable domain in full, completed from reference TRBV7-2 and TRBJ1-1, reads GAGVSQSPSNKVTEKGKDVELRCDPISGHTALYWYRQSLGQGLEFLIYFQGNSAPDKSGLPSDRFSAERTGGSVSTLTIQRTQQEDSAVYLCASSLVPVDPEAFFGQGTRLTVV.

CDR3 residues: CASSRPTGTQYRRAKNIQYF. For the CDR3, the DNA is TGTGCCAGCAGCCGACCCACCGGGACCCAATACCGCCGGGCCAAAAACATTCAGTACTTC. The V and J genes are TRBV4-2 and TRBJ2-4; D may match TRBD1 or TRBD2 (5 bases each). Germline V CDR1 and CDR2: LGHNA, YNFKEQ. Trimming cost V 4 bases and J 1 base, with 26 bases left between them. The CDR3 has 20 residues.

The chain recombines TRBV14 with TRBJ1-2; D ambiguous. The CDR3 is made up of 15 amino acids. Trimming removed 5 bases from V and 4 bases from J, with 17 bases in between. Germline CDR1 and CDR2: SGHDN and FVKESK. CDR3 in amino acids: CASSTKVGSVYGYTF. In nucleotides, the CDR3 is TGTGCCAGCAGCACAAAAGTCGGGTCTGTCTATGGCTACACCTTC.

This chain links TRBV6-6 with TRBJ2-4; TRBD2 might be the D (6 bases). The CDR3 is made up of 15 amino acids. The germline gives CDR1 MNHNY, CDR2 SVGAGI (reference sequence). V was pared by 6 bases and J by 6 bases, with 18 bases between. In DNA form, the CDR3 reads TGTGCCAGCAGCCAACTAGCAGGTTTGGGAAACATTCAGTACTTC. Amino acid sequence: CASSQLAGLGNIQYF.

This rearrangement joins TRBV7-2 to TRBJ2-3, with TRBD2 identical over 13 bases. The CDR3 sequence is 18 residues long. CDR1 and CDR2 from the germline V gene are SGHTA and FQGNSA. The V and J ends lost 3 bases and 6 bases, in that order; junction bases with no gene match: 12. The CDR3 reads CASSFLFTSGGAEDTQYF. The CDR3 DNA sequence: TGTGCCAGCAGCTTTTTGTTTACTAGCGGGGGGGCCGAGGATACGCAGTATTTT.

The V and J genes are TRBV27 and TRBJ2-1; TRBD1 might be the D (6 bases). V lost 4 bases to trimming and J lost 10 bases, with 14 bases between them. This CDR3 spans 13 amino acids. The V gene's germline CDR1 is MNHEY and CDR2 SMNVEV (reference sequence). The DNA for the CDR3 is TGTGCCAGCAGTTCAGGGGAGAATGTAGAGCAGTTCTTC. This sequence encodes CASSSGENVEQFF.

The CDR3 protein is CASSLRGQGINQPQHF. CDR3 nucleotide sequence: TGTGCCAGCAGTTTAAGAGGTCAGGGGATCAATCAGCCCCAGCATTTT. The chain is built from TRBV28 and TRBJ1-5; D might be TRBD1 (6 bases). This CDR3 is 16 amino acids long. The germline V gene encodes CDR1 MDHEN and CDR2 SYDVKM. Trimming stripped 2 bases from V and 3 bases from J, with 14 bases between.

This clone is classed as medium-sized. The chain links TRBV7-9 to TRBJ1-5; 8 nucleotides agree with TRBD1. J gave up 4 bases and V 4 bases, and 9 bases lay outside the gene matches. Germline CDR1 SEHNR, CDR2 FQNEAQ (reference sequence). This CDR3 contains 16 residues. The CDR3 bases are TGTGCCAGCAGCTCGACTGGACAGGGCGGAAATCAGCCCCAGCATTTT. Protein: CASSSTGQGGNQPQHF.

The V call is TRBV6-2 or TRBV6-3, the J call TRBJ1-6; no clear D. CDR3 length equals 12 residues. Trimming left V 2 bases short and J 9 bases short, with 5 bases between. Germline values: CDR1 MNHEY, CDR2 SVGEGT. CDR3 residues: CASSYGSSPLHF. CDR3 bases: TGTGCCAGCAGTTACGGCAGTTCACCCCTCCACTTT.

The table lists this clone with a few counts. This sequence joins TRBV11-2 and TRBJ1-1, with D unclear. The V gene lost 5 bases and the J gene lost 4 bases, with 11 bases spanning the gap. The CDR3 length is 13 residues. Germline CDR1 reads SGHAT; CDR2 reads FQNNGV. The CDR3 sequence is CASSLGLITEAFF. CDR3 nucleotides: TGTGCCAGCAGCCTCGGACTGATCACTGAAGCTTTCTTT.

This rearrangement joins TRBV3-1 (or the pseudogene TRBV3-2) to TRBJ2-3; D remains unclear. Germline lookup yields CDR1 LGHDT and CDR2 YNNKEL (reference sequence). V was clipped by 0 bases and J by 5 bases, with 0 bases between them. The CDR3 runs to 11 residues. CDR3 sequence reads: CASSQEDTQYF. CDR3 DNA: TGTGCCAGCAGCCAAGAAGATACGCAGTATTTT.

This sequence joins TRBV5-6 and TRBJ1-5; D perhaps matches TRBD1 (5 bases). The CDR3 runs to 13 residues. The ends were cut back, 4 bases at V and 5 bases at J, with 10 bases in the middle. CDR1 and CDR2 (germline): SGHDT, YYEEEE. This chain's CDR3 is CASSGGADQPQHF. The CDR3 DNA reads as TGTGCCAGCAGCGGGGGAGCGGATCAGCCCCAGCATTTT. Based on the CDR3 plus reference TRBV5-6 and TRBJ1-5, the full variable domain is DAGVTQSPTHLIKTRGQQVTLRCSPKSGHDTVSWYQQALGQGPQFIFQYYEEEERQRGNFPDRFSGHQFPNYSSELNVNALLLGDSALYLCASSGGADQPQHFGDGTRLSIL.

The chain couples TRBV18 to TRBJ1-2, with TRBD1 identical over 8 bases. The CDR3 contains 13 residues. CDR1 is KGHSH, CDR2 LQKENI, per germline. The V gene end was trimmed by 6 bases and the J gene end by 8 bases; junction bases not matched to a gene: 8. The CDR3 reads CASSPTGDDGYTF. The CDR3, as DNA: TGTGCCAGCTCCCCGACAGGGGATGACGGCTACACCTTC.

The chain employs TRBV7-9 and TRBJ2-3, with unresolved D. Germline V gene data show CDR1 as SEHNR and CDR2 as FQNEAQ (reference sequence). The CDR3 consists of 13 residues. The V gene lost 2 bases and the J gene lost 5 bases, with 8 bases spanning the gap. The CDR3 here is CASSLSRRDTQYF. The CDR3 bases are TGTGCCAGCAGCTTAAGCAGACGAGATACGCAGTATTTT.

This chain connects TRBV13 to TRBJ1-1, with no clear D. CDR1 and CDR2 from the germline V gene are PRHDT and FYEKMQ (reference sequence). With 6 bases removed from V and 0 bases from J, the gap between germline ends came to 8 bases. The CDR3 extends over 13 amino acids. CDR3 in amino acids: CASRLVMNTEAFF. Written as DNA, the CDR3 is TGTGCCAGCAGATTGGTCATGAACACTGAAGCTTTCTTT.

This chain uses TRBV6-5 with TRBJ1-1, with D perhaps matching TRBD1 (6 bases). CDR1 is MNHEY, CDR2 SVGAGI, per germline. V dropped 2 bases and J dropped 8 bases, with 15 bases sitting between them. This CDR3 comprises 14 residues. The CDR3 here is CASSYTGAVLEAFF. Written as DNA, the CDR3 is TGTGCCAGCAGTTACACGGGGGCGGTTCTCGAAGCTTTCTTT.

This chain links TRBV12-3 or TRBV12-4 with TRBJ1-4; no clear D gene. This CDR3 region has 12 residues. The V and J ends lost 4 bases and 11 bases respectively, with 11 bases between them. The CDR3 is CASSSVSSKLFF. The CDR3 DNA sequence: TGTGCCAGCAGTTCTGTTAGCTCGAAACTGTTTTTT.

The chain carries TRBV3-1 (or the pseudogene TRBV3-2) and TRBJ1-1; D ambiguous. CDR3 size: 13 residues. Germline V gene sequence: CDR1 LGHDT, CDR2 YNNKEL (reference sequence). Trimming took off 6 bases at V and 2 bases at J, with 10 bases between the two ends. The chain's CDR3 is CASSFSLNTEAFF. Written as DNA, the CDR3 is TGTGCCAGCAGTTTCAGCCTTAACACTGAAGCTTTCTTT.

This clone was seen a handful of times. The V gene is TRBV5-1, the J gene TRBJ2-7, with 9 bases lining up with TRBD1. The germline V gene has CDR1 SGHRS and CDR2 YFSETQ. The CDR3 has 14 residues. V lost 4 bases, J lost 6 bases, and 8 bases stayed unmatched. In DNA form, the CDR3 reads TGCGCCAGCAGCCTCGGGACAGGGACGTTCGAGCAGTACTTC. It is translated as CASSLGTGTFEQYF.

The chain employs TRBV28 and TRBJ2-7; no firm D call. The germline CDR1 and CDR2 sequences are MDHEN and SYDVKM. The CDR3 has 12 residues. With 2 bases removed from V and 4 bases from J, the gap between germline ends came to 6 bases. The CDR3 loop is CASSLTGYEQYF. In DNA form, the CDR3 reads TGTGCCAGCAGTTTAACTGGGTACGAGCAGTACTTC.

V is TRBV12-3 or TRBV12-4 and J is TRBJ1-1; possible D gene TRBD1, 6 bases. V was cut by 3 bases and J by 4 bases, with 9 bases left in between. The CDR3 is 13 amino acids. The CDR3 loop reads CASSFDRITEAFF. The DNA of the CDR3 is TGTGCCAGCAGTTTCGACAGGATCACTGAAGCTTTCTTT.

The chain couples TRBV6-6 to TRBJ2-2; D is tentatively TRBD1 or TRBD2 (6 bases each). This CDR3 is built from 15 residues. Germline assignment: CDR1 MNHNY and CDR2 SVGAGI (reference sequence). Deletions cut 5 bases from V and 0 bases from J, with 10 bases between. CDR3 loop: CASSIRGANTGELFF. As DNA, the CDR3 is TGTGCCAGCAGTATTAGGGGGGCGAACACCGGGGAGCTGTTTTTT.

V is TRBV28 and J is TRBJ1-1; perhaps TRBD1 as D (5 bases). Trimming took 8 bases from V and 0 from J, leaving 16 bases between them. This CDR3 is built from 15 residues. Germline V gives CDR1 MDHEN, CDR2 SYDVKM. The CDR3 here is CASVTSGLMNTEAFF. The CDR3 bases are TGTGCCAGCGTCACATCAGGGTTAATGAACACTGAAGCTTTCTTT.

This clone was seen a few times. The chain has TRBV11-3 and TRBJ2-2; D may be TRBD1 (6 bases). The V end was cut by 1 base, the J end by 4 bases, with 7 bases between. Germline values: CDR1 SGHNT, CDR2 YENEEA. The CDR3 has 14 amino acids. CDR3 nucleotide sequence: TGTGCCAGCAGCTTAGGGGACATCACCGGGGAGCTGTTTTTT. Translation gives CASSLGDITGELFF.

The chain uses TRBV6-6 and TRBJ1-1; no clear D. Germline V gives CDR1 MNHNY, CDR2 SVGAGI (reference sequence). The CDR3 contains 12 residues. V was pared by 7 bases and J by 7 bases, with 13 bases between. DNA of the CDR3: TGTGCCAGCATATTAGCCGAGTTTGAAGCTTTCTTT. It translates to CASILAEFEAFF.

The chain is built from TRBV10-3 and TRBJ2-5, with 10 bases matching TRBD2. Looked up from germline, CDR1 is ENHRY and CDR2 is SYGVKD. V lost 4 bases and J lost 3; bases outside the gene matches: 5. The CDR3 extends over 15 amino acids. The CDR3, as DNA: TGTGCCATCAGTGTTGCAGGACTAGCGGAAGAGACCCAGTACTTC. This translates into CAISVAGLAEETQYF.

The CDR3 sequence is CASRQGFSGNTIYF. CDR3 coding DNA: TGTGCCAGCCGACAGGGTTTCTCTGGAAACACCATATATTTT. The chain employs TRBV28 and TRBJ1-3, with 7 positions matching TRBD1. The length of the CDR3 is 14 residues. V lost 8 bases, J lost 0 bases, and 4 bases stayed unmatched. CDR1 is MDHEN, CDR2 SYDVKM, per germline.

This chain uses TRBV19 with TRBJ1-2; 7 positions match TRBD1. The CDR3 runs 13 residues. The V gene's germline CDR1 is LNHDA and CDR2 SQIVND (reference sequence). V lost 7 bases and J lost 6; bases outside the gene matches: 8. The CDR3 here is CASTLTGRDGYTF. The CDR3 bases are TGTGCCAGTACTCTGACAGGGCGAGATGGCTACACCTTC.